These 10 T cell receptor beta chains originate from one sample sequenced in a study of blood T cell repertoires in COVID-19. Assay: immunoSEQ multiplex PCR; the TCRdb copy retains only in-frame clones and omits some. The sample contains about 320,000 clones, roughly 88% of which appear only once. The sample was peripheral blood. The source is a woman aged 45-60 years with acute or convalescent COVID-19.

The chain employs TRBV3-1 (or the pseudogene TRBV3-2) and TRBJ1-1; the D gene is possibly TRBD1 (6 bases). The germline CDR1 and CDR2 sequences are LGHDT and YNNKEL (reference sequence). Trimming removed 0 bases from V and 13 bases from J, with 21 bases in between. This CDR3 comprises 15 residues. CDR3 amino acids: CASSQDRGQGLPFFF. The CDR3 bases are TGTGCCAGCAGCCAAGATCGGGGGCAGGGACTACCGTTTTTCTTT.

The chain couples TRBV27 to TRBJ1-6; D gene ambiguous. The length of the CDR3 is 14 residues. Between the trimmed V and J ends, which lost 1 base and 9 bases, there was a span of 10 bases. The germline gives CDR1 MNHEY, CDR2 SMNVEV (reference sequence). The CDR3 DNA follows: TGTGCCAGCAGTTTATTAGTAACGGGTTCACCCCTCCACTTT. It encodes CASSLLVTGSPLHF.

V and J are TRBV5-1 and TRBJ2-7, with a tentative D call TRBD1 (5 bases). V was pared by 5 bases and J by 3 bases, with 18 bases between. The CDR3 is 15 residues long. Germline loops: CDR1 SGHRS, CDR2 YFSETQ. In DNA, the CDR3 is TGCGCCAGCAGTATGTTAGGGGCAGGGAACTACGAGCAGTACTTC. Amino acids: CASSMLGAGNYEQYF. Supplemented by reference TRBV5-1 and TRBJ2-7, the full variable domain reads KAGVTQTPRYLIKTRGQQVTLSCSPISGHRSVSWYQQTPGQGLQFLFEYFSETQRNKGNFPGRFSGRQFSNSRSEMNVSTLELGDSALYLCASSMLGAGNYEQYFGPGTRLTVT.

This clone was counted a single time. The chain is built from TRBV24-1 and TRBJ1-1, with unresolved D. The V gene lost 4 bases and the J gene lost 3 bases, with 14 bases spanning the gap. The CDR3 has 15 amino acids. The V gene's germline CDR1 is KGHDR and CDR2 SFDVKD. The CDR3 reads CATSDPKSGDTEAFF. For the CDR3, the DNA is TGTGCCACCAGTGACCCAAAGTCCGGGGACACTGAAGCTTTCTTT.

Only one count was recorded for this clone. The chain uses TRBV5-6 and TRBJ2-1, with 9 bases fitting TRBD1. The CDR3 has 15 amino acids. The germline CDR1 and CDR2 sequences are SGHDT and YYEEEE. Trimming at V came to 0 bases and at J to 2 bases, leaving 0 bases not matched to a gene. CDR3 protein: CASSLGTGAYNEQFF. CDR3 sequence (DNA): TGTGCCAGCAGCTTGGGGACAGGGGCCTACAATGAGCAGTTCTTC.

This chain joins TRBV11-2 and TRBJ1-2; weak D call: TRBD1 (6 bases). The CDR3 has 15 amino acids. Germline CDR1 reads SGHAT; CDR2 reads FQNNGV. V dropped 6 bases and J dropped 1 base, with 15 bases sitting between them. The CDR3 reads CASSLTLQGNYGYTF. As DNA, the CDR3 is TGTGCCAGCAGTTTAACGTTACAGGGTAACTATGGCTACACCTTC.

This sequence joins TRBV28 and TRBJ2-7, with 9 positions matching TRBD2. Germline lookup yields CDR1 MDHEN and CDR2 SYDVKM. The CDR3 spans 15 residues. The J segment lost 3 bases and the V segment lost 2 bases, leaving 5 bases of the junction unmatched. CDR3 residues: CASSLMGSGGYEQYF. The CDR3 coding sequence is TGTGCCAGCAGTTTAATGGGTAGCGGGGGCTACGAGCAGTACTTC.

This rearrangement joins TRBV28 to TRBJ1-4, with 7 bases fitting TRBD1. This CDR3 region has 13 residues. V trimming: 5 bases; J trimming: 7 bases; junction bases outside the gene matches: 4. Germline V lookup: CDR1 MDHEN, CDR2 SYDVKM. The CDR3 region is CASSQNRGEKLFF. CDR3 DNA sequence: TGTGCCAGCAGTCAAAACAGGGGTGAAAAACTGTTTTTT.

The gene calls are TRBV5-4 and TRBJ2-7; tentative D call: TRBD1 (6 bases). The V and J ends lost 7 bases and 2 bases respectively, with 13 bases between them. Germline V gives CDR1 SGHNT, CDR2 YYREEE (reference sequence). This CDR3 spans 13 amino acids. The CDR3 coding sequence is TGTGCCAGCGGCAGGGACACCACCTACGAGCAGTACTTC. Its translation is CASGRDTTYEQYF.

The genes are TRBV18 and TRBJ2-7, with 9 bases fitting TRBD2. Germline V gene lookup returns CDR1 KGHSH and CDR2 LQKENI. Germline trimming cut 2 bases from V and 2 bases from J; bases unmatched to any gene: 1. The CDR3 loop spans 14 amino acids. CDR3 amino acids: CASSPSSGAYEQYF. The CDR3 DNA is TGTGCCAGCTCACCATCTAGCGGGGCCTACGAGCAGTACTTC.